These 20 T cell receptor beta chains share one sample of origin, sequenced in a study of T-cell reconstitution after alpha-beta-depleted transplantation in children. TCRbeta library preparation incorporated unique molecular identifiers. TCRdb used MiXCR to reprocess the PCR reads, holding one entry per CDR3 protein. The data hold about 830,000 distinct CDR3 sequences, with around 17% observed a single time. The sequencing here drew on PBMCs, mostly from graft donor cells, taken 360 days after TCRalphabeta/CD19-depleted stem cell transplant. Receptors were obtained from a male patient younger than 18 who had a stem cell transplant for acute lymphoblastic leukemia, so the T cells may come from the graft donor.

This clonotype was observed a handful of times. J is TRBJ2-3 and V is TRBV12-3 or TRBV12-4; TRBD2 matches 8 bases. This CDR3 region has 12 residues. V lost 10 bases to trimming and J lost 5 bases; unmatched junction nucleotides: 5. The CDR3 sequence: CAIPGLEDTQYF. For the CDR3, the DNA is TGTGCCATACCGGGACTAGAAGATACGCAGTATTTT.

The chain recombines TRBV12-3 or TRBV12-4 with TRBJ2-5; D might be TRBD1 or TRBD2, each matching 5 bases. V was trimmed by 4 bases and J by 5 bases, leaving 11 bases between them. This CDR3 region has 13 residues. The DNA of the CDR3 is TGTGCCAGCAGTTACTCAGGGAGTGAGACCCAGTACTTC. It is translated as CASSYSGSETQYF.

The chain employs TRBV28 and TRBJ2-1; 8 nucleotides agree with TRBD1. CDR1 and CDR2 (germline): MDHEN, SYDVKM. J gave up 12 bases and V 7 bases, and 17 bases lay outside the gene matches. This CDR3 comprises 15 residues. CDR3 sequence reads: CASTINTYRQGWQFF. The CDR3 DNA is TGTGCCAGCACCATAAACACCTATCGACAGGGGTGGCAGTTCTTC.

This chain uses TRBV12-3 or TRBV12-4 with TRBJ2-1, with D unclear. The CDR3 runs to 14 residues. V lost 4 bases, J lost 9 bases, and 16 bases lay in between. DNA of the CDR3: TGTGCCAGCAGTTCAACGAGCCTCCTTGGTGAGCAGTTCTTC. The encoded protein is CASSSTSLLGEQFF.

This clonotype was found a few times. In nucleotides, the CDR3 is TGTGCCAGTAGTCGGGACGTCTACCTAGATACGCAGTATTTT. Translation gives CASSRDVYLDTQYF. This sequence joins TRBV19 and TRBJ2-3; D assignment may be TRBD1 or TRBD2 (5 bases each). V was clipped by 5 bases and J by 5 bases, with 14 bases between them. CDR1 is LNHDA, CDR2 SQIVND, per germline (reference sequence). This CDR3 comprises 14 residues.

CDR3 sequence reads: CASMGRARGTETQYF. The DNA of the CDR3 is TGCGCCAGCATGGGCAGGGCTAGGGGGACGGAGACCCAGTACTTC. The chain links TRBV4-1 to TRBJ2-5; tentatively, D is TRBD1 (6 bases). Looked up from germline, CDR1 is MGHRA and CDR2 is YSYEKL. The germline V and J ends were trimmed by 7 bases and 5 bases, with 20 bases remaining between them. The CDR3 spans 15 residues.

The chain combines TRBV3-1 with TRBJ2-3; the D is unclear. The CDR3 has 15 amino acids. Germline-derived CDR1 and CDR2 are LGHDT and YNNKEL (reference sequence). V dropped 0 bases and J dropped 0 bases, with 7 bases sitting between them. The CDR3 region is CASSQDGVSTDTQYF. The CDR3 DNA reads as TGTGCCAGCAGCCAAGATGGGGTTAGCACAGATACGCAGTATTTT.

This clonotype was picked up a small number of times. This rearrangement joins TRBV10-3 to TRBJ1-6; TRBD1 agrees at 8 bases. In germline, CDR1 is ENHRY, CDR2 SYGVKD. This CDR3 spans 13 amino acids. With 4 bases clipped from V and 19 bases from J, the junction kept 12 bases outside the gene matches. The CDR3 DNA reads TGTGCCATCAGTGCACAACCCGGGACAGGCCTTCACTTT. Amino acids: CAISAQPGTGLHF.

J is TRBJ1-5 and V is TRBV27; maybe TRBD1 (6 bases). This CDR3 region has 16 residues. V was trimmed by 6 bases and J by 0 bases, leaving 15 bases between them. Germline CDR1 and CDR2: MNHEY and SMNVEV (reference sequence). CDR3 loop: CASRPRTDYSNQPQHF. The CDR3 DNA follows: TGTGCCAGCAGACCCCGGACAGACTATAGCAATCAGCCCCAGCATTTT.

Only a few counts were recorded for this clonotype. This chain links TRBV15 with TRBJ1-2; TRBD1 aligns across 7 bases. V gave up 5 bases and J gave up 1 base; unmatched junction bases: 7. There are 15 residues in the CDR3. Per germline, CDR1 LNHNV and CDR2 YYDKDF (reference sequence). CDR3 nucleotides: TGTGCCACCAGCGGGACAGAAGTCTTTAACTATGGCTACACCTTC. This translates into CATSGTEVFNYGYTF. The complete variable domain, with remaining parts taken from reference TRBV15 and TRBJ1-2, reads DAMVIQNPRYQVTQFGKPVTLSCSQTLNHNVMYWYQQKSSQAPKLLFHYYDKDFNNEADTPDNFQSRRPNTSFCFLDIRSPGLGDTAMYLCATSGTEVFNYGYTFGSGTRLTVV.

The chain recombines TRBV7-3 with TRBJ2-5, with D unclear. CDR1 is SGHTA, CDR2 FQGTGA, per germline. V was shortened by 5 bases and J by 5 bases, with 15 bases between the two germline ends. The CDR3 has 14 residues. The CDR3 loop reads CASSDSGSRETQYF. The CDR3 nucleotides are TGTGCCAGCAGCGACTCCGGGTCGCGGGAGACCCAGTACTTC.

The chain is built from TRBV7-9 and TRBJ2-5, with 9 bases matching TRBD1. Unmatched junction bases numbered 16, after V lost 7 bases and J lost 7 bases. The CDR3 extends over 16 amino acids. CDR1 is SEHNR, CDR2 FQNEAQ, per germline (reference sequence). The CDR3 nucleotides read TGTGCCAGCAACGGTTCACCGGGACAGGGAAAATGGACCCAGTACTTC. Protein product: CASNGSPGQGKWTQYF.

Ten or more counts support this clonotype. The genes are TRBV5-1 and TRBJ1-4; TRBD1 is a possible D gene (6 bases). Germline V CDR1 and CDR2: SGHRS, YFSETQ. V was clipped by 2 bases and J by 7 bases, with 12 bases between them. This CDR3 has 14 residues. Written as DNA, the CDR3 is TGCGCCAGCAGCTTACAGGGACGGGGTGAAAAACTGTTTTTT. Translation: CASSLQGRGEKLFF. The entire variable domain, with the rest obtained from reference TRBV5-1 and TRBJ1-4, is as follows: KAGVTQTPRYLIKTRGQQVTLSCSPISGHRSVSWYQQTPGQGLQFLFEYFSETQRNKGNFPGRFSGRQFSNSRSEMNVSTLELGDSALYLCASSLQGRGEKLFFGSGTQLSVL.

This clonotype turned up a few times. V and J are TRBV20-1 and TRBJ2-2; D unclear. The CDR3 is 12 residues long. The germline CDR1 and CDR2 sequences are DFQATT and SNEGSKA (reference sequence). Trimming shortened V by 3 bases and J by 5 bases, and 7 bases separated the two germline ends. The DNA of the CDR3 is TGCAGTGCTAGGCCCTTTACCGGGGAGCTGTTTTTT. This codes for CSARPFTGELFF.

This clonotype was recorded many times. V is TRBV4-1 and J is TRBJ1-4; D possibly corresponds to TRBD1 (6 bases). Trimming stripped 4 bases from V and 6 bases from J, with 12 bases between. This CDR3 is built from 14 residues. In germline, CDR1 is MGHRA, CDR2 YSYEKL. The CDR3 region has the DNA TGCGCCAGCAGCCCCAGACAGGTTGATGAAAAACTGTTTTTT. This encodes CASSPRQVDEKLFF.

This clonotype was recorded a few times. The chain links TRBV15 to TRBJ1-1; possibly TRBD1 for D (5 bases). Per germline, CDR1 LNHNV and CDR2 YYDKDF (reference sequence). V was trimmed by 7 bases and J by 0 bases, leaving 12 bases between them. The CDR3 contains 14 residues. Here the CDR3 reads CATTTGRMNTEAFF. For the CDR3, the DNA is TGTGCCACCACCACAGGCCGCATGAACACTGAAGCTTTCTTT.

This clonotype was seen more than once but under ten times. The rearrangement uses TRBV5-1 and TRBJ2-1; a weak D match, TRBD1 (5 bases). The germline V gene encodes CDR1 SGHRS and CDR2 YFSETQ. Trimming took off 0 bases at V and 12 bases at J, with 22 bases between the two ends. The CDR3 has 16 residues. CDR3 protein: CASSLAAGFIGQMQFF. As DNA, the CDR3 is TGCGCCAGCAGCTTGGCCGCAGGGTTTATAGGCCAGATGCAGTTCTTC.

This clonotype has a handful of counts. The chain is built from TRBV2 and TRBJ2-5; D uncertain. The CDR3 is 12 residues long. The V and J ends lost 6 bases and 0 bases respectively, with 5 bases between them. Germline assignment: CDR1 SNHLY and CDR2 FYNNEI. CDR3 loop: CASRAYQETQYF. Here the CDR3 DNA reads TGTGCCAGCAGGGCGTACCAAGAGACCCAGTACTTC.

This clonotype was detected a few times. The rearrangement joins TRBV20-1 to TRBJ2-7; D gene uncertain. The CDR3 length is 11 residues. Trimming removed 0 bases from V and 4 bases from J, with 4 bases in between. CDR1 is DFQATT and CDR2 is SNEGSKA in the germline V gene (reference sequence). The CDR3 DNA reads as TGCAGTGCTAGAGATAAATACGAGCAGTACTTC. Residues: CSARDKYEQYF.

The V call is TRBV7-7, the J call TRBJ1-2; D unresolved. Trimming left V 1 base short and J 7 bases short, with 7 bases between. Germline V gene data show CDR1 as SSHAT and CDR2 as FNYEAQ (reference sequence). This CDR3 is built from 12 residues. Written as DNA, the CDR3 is TGTGCCAGCAGCTTAGGATGGGCTGGCTACACCTTC. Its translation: CASSLGWAGYTF.